This T cell receptor beta chain originates from a study of blood T cells in healthy people across ages. Study-wide results and caveats: A strong correlation was found between TCR beta diversity and the percentage of naive T cells. Among long-lived donors, naive CD4+ cells were more numerous and diversity higher than in aged donors. Because sorting was not performed, PBMCs prevented conclusive naive versus antigen-experienced comparison.

CDR3 length: 15 residues. V dropped 4 bases and J dropped 10 bases, with 20 bases sitting between them. The germline gives CDR1 MDHEN, CDR2 SYDVKM. As to this clonotype: Its target is unknown.

Each donor had 8.5 to 10 milliliters of peripheral blood drawn. A second PCR, run for about 7 to 11 cycles, used a sample-barcoded 5' primer plus a J-beta primer mix. MiXCR, run by TCRdb on the 5' RACE reads, gives a single entry per CDR3 protein. The sample shows approximately 850,000 distinct CDR3 sequences, around 42% of them seen only once. This TCR was recovered from a man in his fifties or sixties in good health. The sequenced material came from blood. V is TRBV28 and J is TRBJ2-1; possibly TRBD1 or TRBD2 for D (5 bases each). This chain's CDR3 is CASSSRDVRSREQFF. The CDR3 bases are TGTGCCAGCAGTTCCCGGGACGTCCGGAGTAGGGAGCAGTTCTTC.